Shown below are 14 T cell receptor beta chains from a single sample sequenced in a study of T-cell reconstitution after alpha-beta-depleted transplantation in children. As it was prepared, the TCRbeta library received unique molecular identifiers. TCRdb called the PCR reads again in MiXCR, with one record for every CDR3 protein. The sample holds 780,000 or so distinct CDR3 sequences, less than 20% seen once. The sequencing here drew on PBMCs, mostly from graft donor cells, taken 360 days after TCRalphabeta/CD19-depleted stem cell transplant. These receptors were collected from a male patient aged 10 to 17 who had a stem cell transplant for acute lymphoblastic leukemia, so the T cells may come from the graft donor.

This clonotype has only a few counts. The chain has TRBV19 and TRBJ2-1; D is uncertain. CDR3 length: 16 residues. Germline lookup yields CDR1 LNHDA and CDR2 SQIVND (reference sequence). Trimming removed 5 bases at V and 5 bases at J, with 19 bases between. CDR3 amino acids: CASSGYLVPLHNEQFF. The CDR3 nucleotides read TGTGCCAGTAGTGGTTACCTAGTGCCCCTCCACAATGAGCAGTTCTTC. Looking up the rest from reference TRBV19 and TRBJ2-1 gives the full variable domain: DGGITQSPKYLFRKEGQNVTLSCEQNLNHDAMYWYRQDPGQGLRLIYYSQIVNDFQKGDIAEGYSVSREKKESFPLTVTSAQKNPTAFYLCASSGYLVPLHNEQFFGPGTRLTVL.

This clonotype was observed a few times. The DNA of the CDR3 is TGTGCCAGCAGCCGTCCGAAATGGACCCTCGCTTTTCCATATGGCTACACCTTC. This codes for CASSRPKWTLAFPYGYTF. This sequence joins TRBV9 and TRBJ1-2; D gene unclear. Germline V gene data show CDR1 as SGDLS and CDR2 as YYNGEE. V was pared by 4 bases and J by 5 bases, with 27 bases between. The CDR3 covers 18 residues.

This clonotype was picked up a small number of times. The V gene is TRBV14, the J gene TRBJ2-7; the D is unclear. The CDR3 spans 13 residues. Trimming removed 0 bases at V and 13 bases at J, with 16 bases between. The germline gives CDR1 SGHDN, CDR2 FVKESK. The CDR3 region has the DNA TGTGCCAGCAGCCAAGACCCGTCGGGTCGAGAATACTTC. Its translation: CASSQDPSGREYF.

This clonotype was found a few times. V and J are TRBV12-5 and TRBJ2-7; 7 bases are a match to TRBD1. The CDR3 consists of 15 residues. Germline CDR1 reads LGHNT; CDR2 reads FRNRAP. After removal of 3 bases from V and 4 bases from J, the junction contained 9 bases not matched to a gene. The CDR3 coding sequence is TGTGCTAGTGGTTTAAGCCAGGGGGAACGGTACGAGCAGTACTTC. It codes for CASGLSQGERYEQYF.

CDR3 sequence (DNA): TGCAGCGTTGGTCCCGGGGATGGCCAGCCCCAGCATTTT. Encoded protein: CSVGPGDGQPQHF. The chain combines TRBV29-1 with TRBJ1-5; D not resolved. The germline V and J ends were trimmed by 4 bases and 7 bases, with 14 bases remaining between them. From germline, CDR1 is SQVTM and CDR2 ANQGSEA. The CDR3 runs to 13 residues.

Points on this clonotype: A much larger clone sits a single nucleotide away, making a read error possible. This sequence joins TRBV6-5 and TRBJ2-7; TRBD1 aligns across 11 bases. Germline CDR1 MNHEY, CDR2 SVGAGI. With V trimmed by 1 base and J by 4 bases, 0 bases remained unmatched. This CDR3 is built from 14 residues. The CDR3 protein is CASSYWDRGYEQYF. CDR3 in DNA: TGTGCCAGCAGTTACTGGGACAGGGGGTACGAGCAGTACTTC.

This clonotype has at least ten counts. This chain connects TRBV7-8 to TRBJ2-7; D could derive from TRBD1 or TRBD2 (5 bases each). The germline V and J ends were trimmed by 4 bases and 0 bases, with 10 bases remaining between them. The CDR3 consists of 14 residues. In germline, CDR1 is SGHVS, CDR2 FQNEAQ. The CDR3 loop is CASSSLRGSYEQYF. CDR3 DNA: TGTGCCAGCAGCTCCCTGAGGGGCTCCTACGAGCAGTACTTC.

V usage is TRBV7-9 and J usage is TRBJ2-5; unclear D gene. The CDR3 has 15 residues. V was clipped by 2 bases and J by 3 bases, with 13 bases between them. Germline CDR1 and CDR2: SEHNR and FQNEAQ (reference sequence). The CDR3 DNA reads as TGTGCCAGCAGCTTATATTTTGTAGAGAAAGAGACCCAGTACTTC. Amino acids: CASSLYFVEKETQYF.

The chain is built from TRBV27 and TRBJ2-7, with TRBD2 identical over 15 bases. CDR1 is MNHEY, CDR2 SMNVEV, per germline (reference sequence). CDR3 size: 17 residues. The ends lost 2 bases at V and 7 bases at J; junction bases unmatched: 9. The CDR3 spells CASSLRPGLAGGGEQYF. CDR3 bases: TGTGCCAGCAGTTTAAGACCGGGACTAGCGGGAGGTGGGGAGCAGTACTTC.

The sample holds a few counts of this clonotype. The chain joins TRBV12-3 or TRBV12-4 to TRBJ2-7; possible D gene TRBD1, 6 bases. The CDR3 totals 15 residues. Trimming left V 2 bases short and J 0 bases short, with 11 bases between. The CDR3 spells CASSLMTGSSYEQYF. CDR3 bases: TGTGCCAGCAGTTTAATGACAGGTAGCTCCTACGAGCAGTACTTC.

The chain has TRBV20-1 and TRBJ2-5; D call uncertain. This CDR3 spans 15 amino acids. V lost 0 bases and J 2 bases, leaving 13 bases between the germline ends. Germline V gene data show CDR1 as DFQATT and CDR2 as SNEGSKA (reference sequence). The CDR3 nucleotides read TGCAGTGCTAGAGATCGAGGCGGCGAACAAGAGACCCAGTACTTC. Amino acid sequence: CSARDRGGEQETQYF.

DNA for the CDR3: TGTGCCAGCTGCCCCACAGGGTCGGGCTATGGCTACACCTTC. Residues: CASCPTGSGYGYTF. The chain has TRBV14 and TRBJ1-2, with D possibly matching TRBD1 (6 bases). This CDR3 region has 14 residues. Germline values: CDR1 SGHDN, CDR2 FVKESK. The V end lost 8 bases, the J end lost 4 bases, and 17 bases lay between the germline ends. The whole variable domain, remainder taken from reference TRBV14 and TRBJ1-2, is EAGVTQFPSHSVIEKGQTVTLRCDPISGHDNLYWYRRVMGKEIKFLLHFVKESKQDESGMPNNRFLAERTGGTYSTLKVQPAELEDSGVYFCASCPTGSGYGYTFGSGTRLTVV.

In its sample, this clonotype was seen a few times. This chain links TRBV11-3 with TRBJ2-3; 11 positions match TRBD2. Germline-derived CDR1 and CDR2 are SGHNT and YENEEA. Unmatched junction bases numbered 15, after V lost 3 bases and J lost 4 bases. The CDR3 has 19 amino acids. DNA of the CDR3: TGTGCCAGCAGCTTGAGGGGGGGACCCACTAGCGGGAGAGCAGATACGCAGTATTTT. It yields the protein CASSLRGGPTSGRADTQYF.

In this sample, this clonotype turned up a few times. The chain is built from TRBV7-8 and TRBJ2-1; 13 bases are a match to TRBD2. The CDR3 is 17 residues long. From germline, CDR1 is SGHVS and CDR2 FQNEAQ. Trimming at V came to 4 bases and at J to 8 bases, leaving 11 bases not matched to a gene. This CDR3 reads CASSSRLAGGLLDEQFF. DNA for the CDR3: TGTGCCAGCAGCTCTCGACTAGCGGGAGGCCTTTTGGATGAGCAGTTCTTC.